What follows are 3 T cell receptor beta chains derived from one specimen sequenced in a study of T and B cells in COVID-19 patients (TCRdb year 2020). TCRdb shows the sequencer as Illumina MiSeq. Multiplex PCR with BIOMED2 TRB-A/B primer pools was used to amplify TRB rearrangements. TCRdb trimmed public reads at Q25 via fastp, called clones via MiXCR and kept in-frame beta chains. A single entry per CDR3 protein holds the most common genes and DNA from its merged rows. A total of around 8,200 distinct CDR3 sequences appear in this sample, 20% to 30% of them only once. The ten largest clones capture roughly 15% of the sample. TRB repertoires were amplified using roughly 250-500 ng of genomic DNA isolated from blood. Sequenced material: blood. These receptors all stem from a human donor with active COVID-19.

The DNA of the CDR3 is TGTGCCAGCACGCCCCTCTTAAACACCGGGGAGCTGTTTTTT. This translates into CASTPLLNTGELFF. This sequence joins TRBV14 and TRBJ2-2; D ambiguous. CDR1 SGHDN and CDR2 FVKESK come from the germline V gene. CDR3 length equals 14 residues. Trimming took off 7 bases at V and 2 bases at J, with 11 bases between the two ends.

This clonotype showed up just a few times. The chain is built from TRBV11-2 and TRBJ1-4, with unresolved D. This CDR3 is built from 15 residues. Trimming pared 6 bases from V and 7 bases from J, leaving 18 bases between. CDR1 is SGHAT, CDR2 FQNNGV, per germline. CDR3 coding DNA: TGTGCCAGCAGGGCTTTGACGACGCCGGGTGAAAAACTGTTTTTT. Protein sequence: CASRALTTPGEKLFF. The full variable domain, completed using reference TRBV11-2 and TRBJ1-4, is EAGVAQSPRYKIIEKRQSVAFWCNPISGHATLYWYQQILGQGPKLLIQFQNNGVVDDSQLPKDRFSAERLKGVDSTLKIQPAKLEDSAVYLCASRALTTPGEKLFFGSGTQLSVL.

With respect to this clonotype: This may be a read error, as it is one base from a much larger clone. V and J are TRBV11-1 and TRBJ2-1, with D possibly matching TRBD1 (5 bases). The CDR3 totals 13 residues. Germline CDR1 SGHAT, CDR2 FQDESV (reference sequence). The CDR3 DNA follows: TGTGTCAGCAGCTTTAACGGACACGGTGAGCAGTTCTTC. Translating it yields CVSSFNGHGEQFF.